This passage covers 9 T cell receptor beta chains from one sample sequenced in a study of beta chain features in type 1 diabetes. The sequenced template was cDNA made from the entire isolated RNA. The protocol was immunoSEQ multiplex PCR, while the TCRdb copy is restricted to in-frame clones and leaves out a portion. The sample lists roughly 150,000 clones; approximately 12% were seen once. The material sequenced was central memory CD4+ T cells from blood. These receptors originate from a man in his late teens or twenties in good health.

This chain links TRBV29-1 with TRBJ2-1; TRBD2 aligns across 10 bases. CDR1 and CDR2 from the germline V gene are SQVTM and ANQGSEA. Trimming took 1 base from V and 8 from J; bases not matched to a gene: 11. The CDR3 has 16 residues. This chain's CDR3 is CSVEGSASGRWDEQFF. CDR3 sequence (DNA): TGCAGCGTTGAAGGAAGTGCTAGCGGGAGATGGGATGAGCAGTTCTTC.

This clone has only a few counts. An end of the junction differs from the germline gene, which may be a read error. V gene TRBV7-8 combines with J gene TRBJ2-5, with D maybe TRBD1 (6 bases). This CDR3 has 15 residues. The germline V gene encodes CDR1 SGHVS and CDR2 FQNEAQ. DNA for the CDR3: TGCGCCAGCAGCCCCCAGACAGGATTGGGGGAGACCCAGTACTTC. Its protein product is CASSPQTGLGETQYF.

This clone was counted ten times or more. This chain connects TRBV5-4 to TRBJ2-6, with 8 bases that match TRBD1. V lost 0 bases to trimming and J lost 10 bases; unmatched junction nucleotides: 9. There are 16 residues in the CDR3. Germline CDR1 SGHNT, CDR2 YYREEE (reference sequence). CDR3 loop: CASSLAAGQGRNVLTF. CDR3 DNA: TGTGCCAGCAGCTTGGCGGCAGGACAGGGAAGGAACGTCCTGACTTTC.

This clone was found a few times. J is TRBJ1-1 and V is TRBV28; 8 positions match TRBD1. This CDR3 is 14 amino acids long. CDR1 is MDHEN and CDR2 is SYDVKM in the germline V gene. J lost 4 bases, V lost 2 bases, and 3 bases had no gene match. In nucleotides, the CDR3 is TGTGCCAGCAGTTTACACACAGGGGGCACTGAAGCTTTCTTT. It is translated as CASSLHTGGTEAFF.

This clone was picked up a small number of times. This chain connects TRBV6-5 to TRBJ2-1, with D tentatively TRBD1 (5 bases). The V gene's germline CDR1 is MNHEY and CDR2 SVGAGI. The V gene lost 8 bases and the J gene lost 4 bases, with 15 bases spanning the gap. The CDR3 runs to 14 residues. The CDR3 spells CASRPDIAYNEQFF. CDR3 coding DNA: TGTGCCAGCCGTCCGGACATCGCTTACAATGAGCAGTTCTTC.

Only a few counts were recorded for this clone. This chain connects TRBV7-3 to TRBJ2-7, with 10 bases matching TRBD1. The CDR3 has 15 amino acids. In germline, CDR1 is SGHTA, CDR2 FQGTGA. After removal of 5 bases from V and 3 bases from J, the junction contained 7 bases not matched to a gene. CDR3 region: CASSPGTGVSYEQYF. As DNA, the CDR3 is TGTGCCAGCAGCCCAGGGACAGGGGTGAGCTACGAGCAGTACTTC.

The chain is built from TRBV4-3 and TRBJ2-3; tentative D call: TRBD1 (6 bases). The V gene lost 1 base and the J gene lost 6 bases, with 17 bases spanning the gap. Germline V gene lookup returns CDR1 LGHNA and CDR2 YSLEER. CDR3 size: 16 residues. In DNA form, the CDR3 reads TGCGCCAGCAGCCAAGGGGGACATGTCTCCCGGGATACGCAGTATTTT. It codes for CASSQGGHVSRDTQYF.

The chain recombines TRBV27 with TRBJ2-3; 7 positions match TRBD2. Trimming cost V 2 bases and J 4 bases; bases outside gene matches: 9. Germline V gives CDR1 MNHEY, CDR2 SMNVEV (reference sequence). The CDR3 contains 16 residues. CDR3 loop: CASSLEGGGSSDTQYF. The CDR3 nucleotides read TGTGCCAGCAGTTTAGAGGGTGGCGGGAGTTCAGATACGCAGTATTTT.

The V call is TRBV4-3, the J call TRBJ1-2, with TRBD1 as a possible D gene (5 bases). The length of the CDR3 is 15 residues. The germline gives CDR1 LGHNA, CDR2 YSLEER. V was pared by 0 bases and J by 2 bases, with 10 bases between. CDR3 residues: CASSQEGTDNYGYTF. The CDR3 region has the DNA TGCGCCAGCAGCCAAGAAGGGACGGACAACTATGGCTACACCTTC.